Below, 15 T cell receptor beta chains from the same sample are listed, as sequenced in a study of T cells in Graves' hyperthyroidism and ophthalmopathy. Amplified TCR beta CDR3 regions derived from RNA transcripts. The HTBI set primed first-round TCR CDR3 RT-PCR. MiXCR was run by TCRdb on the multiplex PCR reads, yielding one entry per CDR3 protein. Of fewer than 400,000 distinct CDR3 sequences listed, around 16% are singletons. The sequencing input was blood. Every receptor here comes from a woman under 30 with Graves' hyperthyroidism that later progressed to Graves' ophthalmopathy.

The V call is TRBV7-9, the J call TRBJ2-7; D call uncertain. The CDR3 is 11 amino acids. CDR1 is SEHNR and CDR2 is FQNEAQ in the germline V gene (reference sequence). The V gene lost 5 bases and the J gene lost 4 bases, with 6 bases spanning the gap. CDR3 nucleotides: TGTGCCAGCAGCGACGAGTACGAGCAGTACTTC. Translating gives CASSDEYEQYF.

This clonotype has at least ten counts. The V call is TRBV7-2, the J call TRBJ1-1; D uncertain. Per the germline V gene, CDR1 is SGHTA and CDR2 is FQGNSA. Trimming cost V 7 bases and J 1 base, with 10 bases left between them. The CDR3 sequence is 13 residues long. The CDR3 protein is CASTWSQNTEAFF. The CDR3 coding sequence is TGTGCCAGCACTTGGTCCCAGAACACTGAAGCTTTCTTT.

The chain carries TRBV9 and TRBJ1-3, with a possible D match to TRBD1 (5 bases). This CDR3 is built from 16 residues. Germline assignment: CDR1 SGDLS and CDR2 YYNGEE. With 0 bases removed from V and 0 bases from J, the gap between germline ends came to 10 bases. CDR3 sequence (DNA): TGTGCCAGCAGCGTAGGGGACTCCAGCTCTGGAAACACCATATATTTT. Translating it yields CASSVGDSSSGNTIYF.

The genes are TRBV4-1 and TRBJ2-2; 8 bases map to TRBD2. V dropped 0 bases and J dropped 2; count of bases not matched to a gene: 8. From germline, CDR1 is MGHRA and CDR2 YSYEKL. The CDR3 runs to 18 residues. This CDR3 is CASSQDRFSGGNTGELFF. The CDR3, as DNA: TGCGCCAGCAGCCAAGATAGGTTCAGCGGGGGTAACACCGGGGAGCTGTTTTTT.

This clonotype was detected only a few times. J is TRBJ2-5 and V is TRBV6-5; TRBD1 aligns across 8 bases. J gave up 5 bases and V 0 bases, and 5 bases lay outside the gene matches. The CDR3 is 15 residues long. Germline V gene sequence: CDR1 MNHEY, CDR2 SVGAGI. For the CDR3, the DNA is TGTGCCAGCAGTTACTCGTCAGGGGGCAGGGAGACCCAGTACTTC. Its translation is CASSYSSGGRETQYF.

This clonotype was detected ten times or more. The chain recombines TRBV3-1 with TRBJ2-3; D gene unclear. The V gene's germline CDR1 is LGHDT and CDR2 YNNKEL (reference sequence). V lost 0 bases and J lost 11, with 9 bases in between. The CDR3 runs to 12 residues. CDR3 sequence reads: CASSQDLIVQYF. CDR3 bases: TGTGCCAGCAGCCAAGACTTGATTGTGCAGTATTTT.

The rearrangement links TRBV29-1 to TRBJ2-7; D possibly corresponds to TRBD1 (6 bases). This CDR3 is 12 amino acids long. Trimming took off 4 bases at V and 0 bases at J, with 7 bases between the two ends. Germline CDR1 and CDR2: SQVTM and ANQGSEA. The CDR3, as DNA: TGCAGCGTTGCGGACAGCTCCTACGAGCAGTACTTC. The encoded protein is CSVADSSYEQYF.

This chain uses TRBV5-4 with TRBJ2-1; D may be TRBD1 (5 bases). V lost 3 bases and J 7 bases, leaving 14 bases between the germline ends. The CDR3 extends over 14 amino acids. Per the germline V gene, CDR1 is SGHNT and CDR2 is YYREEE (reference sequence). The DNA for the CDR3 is TGTGCCAGCAGCTCGTCGACAGTCACTAATGAGCAGTTCTTC. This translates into CASSSSTVTNEQFF.

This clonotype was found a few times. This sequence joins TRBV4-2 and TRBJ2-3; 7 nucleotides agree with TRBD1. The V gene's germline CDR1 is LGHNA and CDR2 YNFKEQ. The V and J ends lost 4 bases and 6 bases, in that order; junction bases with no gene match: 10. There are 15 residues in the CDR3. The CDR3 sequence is CASSLNRGKGDTQYF. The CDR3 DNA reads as TGTGCCAGCAGCCTCAACAGGGGCAAGGGGGATACGCAGTATTTT.

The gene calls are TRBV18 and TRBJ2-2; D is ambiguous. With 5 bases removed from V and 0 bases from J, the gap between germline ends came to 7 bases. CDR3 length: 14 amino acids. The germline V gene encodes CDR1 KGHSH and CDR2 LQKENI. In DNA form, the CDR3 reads TGTGCCAGCTCAGGAGCTGCGAACACCGGGGAGCTGTTTTTT. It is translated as CASSGAANTGELFF.

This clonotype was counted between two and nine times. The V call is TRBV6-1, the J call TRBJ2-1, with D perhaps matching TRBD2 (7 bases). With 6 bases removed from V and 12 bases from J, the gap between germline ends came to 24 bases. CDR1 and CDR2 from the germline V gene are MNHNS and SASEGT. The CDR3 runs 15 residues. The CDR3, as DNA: TGTGCCAGCAGCCCTGTTAGGGGGGGGGGTACAGGGCAGTTCTTC. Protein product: CASSPVRGGGTGQFF.

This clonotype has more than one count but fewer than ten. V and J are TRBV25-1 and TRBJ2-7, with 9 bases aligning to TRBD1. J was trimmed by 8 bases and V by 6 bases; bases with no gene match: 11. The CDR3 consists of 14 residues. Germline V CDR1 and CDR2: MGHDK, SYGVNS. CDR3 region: CASSGGQGISQQYF. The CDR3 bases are TGTGCCAGCAGCGGCGGACAGGGGATATCTCAGCAGTACTTC.

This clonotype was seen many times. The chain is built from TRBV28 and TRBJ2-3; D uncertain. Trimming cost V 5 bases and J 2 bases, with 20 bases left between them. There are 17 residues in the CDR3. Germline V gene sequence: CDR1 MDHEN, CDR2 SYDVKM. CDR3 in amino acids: CASSIDRLEISTDTQYF. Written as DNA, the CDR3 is TGTGCCAGCAGTATAGACCGTCTCGAGATATCCACAGATACGCAGTATTTT.

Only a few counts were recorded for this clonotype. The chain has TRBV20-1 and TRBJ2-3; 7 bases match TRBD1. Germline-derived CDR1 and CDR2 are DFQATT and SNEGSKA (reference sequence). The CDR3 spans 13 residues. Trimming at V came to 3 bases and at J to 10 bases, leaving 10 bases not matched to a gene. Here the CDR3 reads CSASPPETGPQYF. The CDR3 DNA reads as TGCAGTGCTAGCCCGCCGGAGACAGGGCCGCAGTATTTT.

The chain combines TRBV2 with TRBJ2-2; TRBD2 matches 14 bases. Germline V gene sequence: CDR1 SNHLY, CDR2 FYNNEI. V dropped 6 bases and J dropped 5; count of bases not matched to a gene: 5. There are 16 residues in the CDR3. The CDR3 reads CASRLGTSGRTGELFF. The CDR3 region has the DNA TGTGCCAGCAGGTTAGGGACTAGCGGGAGAACCGGGGAGCTGTTTTTT.